This entry concerns a single TCR beta chain. This entry comes from a study of blood T cell repertoires in COVID-19. Study context: Specimens from acute and convalescent COVID-19 originated in the United States, Italy and Spain.

As processed by the authors: By means of reference gene primer amplification, nucleated cell counts were estimated. TCRdb's copy holds only in-frame clones and misses some; the assay was immunoSEQ multiplex PCR. D and trimming come from the DNA, and the V and J calls and clone size come from that table. Here the sample spans fewer than 35,000 clones, approximately 85% being singletons. With 1 base clipped from V and 7 bases from J, the junction kept 11 bases outside the gene matches. This CDR3 comprises 16 residues. Per germline, CDR1 GTSNPN and CDR2 SVGIG (reference sequence). The gene calls are TRBV30 and TRBJ2-1; TRBD2 matches 9 bases. Sequenced: peripheral blood. The TCR originated in a man aged 55 to 69 with active COVID-19. CDR3 DNA: TGTGCCTGGAGTGGAGCAGGCGGGAGGGCATGGAATGAGCAGTTCTTC. It yields the protein CAWSGAGGRAWNEQFF.